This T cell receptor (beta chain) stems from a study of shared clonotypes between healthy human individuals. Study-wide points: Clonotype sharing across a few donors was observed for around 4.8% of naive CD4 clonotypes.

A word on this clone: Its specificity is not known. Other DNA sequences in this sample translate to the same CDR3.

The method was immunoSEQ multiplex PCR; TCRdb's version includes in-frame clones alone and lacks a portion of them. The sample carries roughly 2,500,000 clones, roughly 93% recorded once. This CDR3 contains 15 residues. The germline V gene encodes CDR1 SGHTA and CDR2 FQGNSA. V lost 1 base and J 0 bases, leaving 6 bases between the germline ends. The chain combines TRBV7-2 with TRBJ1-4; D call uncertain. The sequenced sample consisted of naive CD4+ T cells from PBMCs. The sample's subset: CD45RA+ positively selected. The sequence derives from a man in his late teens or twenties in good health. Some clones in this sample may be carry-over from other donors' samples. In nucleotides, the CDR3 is TGTGCCAGCAGCTTAGGAGGAACAACTAATGAAAAACTGTTTTTT. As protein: CASSLGGTTNEKLFF.